This is a list of T cell receptor beta chains from one sample in a study of cytomegalovirus exposure and HLA in healthy donors. TCRdb's copy holds only in-frame clones and misses some; the assay was immunoSEQ multiplex PCR. The sample includes some 70,000 clones. The sequenced sample was PBMCs. All receptors come from a man aged 35 to 55 in good health and CMV-seronegative. CDR3s include the opening cysteine and the closing phenylalanine or tryptophan. D genes are given only for firm matches.

V gene	D gene	J gene	CDR3 protein	CDR3 DNA
TRBV13	TRBD1	TRBJ1-1	CASRWGLGQGTEAFF	TGTGCCAGCAGATGGGGGTTGGGACAGGGAACTGAAGCTTTCTTT
TRBV5-1	NA	TRBJ1-1	CASSLKDGVTEAFF	TGCGCCAGCAGCTTGAAGGATGGAGTCACTGAAGCTTTCTTT
TRBV19	NA	TRBJ1-6	CASSIGHDNSPLHF	TGTGCCAGTAGTATAGGACATGATAATTCACCCCTCCACTTT
TRBV9	TRBD2	TRBJ2-7	CASSPRGGSYEQYF	TGTGCCAGCAGCCCGCGGGGGGGCTCCTACGAGCAGTACTTC
TRBV6-5	NA	TRBJ1-1	CASRDVPLGPNPFF	TGTGCCAGCAGAGATGTCCCCCTGGGCCCCAACCCTTTCTTT
TRBV7-7	TRBD2	TRBJ2-3	CASSRGGAGTDTQYF	TGTGCTAGCAGCCGCGGGGGGGCTGGCACAGATACGCAGTATTTT
TRBV6-5	NA	TRBJ2-7	CASSSPFYEQYF	TGTGCCAGCAGTTCCCCCTTCTACGAGCAGTACTTC
TRBV19	NA	TRBJ2-1	CASRFVGRGNNEQFF	TGTGCCAGTAGATTCGTTGGGCGGGGAAACAATGAGCAGTTCTTC
TRBV6-6	NA	TRBJ1-5	CASRQARPQHF	TGTGCCAGCAGACAGGCTCGGCCCCAGCATTTT
TRBV5-4	NA	TRBJ1-1	CASSQGLKNTEAFF	TGTGCCAGCAGCCAGGGGCTGAAGAACACTGAAGCTTTCTTT
TRBV29-1	TRBD1	TRBJ1-1	CSARGDRDLAEAFF	TGCAGCGCGAGGGGCGACAGGGATCTCGCTGAAGCTTTCTTT
TRBV2	NA	TRBJ1-5	CASSETRSNQPQHF	TGTGCCAGCAGTGAGACAAGGAGCAATCAGCCCCAGCATTTT
TRBV7-9	NA	TRBJ1-1	CASSLDLDSGRTEAFF	TGTGCCAGCAGCTTAGACCTGGACAGCGGTCGAACTGAAGCTTTCTTT
TRBV2	TRBD1	TRBJ1-2	CASRLDTGGVGYGYTF	TGTGCCAGCAGATTAGATACAGGGGGTGTTGGTTATGGCTACACCTTC
TRBV9	TRBD2	TRBJ2-5	CASSVDTSGGAPSQYF	TGTGCCAGCAGCGTAGATACTAGCGGGGGGGCCCCTAGCCAGTACTTC
TRBV6-5	NA	TRBJ2-6	CASRSAGSGANVLTF	TGTGCCAGCCGAAGTGCGGGCTCTGGGGCCAACGTCCTGACTTTC
TRBV27	NA	TRBJ2-4	CASSLSQKNIQYF	TGTGCCAGCAGTTTATCCCAGAAAAACATTCAGTACTTC
TRBV4-1	TRBD2	TRBJ2-7	CASSQASGGLYYGQYF	TGCGCCAGCAGCCAGGCTAGCGGGGGCTTATACTACGGGCAGTACTTC
TRBV5-1	NA	TRBJ1-4	CASSLAPEGNEKLFF	TGCGCCAGCAGCTTGGCCCCCGAGGGTAATGAAAAACTGTTTTTT
TRBV4-1	NA	TRBJ1-4	CASSQAGENEKLFF	TGCGCCAGCAGCCAAGCGGGTGAGAATGAAAAACTGTTTTTT
TRBV29-1	NA	TRBJ1-2	CSVWGGADYGYTF	TGCAGCGTCTGGGGGGGCGCTGACTATGGCTACACCTTC
TRBV6-4	TRBD2	TRBJ2-3	CASSPRAGDSDTQYF	TGTGCCAGCAGTCCGCGTGCGGGGGACTCAGATACGCAGTATTTT
TRBV30	NA	TRBJ1-1	CAWSNGRLLNTEAFF	TGTGCCTGGAGTAATGGCAGACTCTTGAACACTGAAGCTTTCTTT
TRBV10-3	TRBD1	TRBJ1-2	CAISRDRNYGYTF	TGTGCCATCAGCCGGGACAGGAACTATGGCTACACCTTC
TRBV28	TRBD1	TRBJ2-7	CASSLLGQPYEQYF	TGTGCCAGCAGTTTATTGGGACAGCCCTACGAGCAGTACTTC
TRBV11-2	NA	TRBJ2-3	CASSDYRETDTQYF	TGTGCCAGCAGCGACTACAGGGAAACAGATACGCAGTATTTT
TRBV4-1	NA	TRBJ1-2	CASSQDGRGNYGYTF	TGCGCCAGCAGCCAAGACGGCCGAGGTAACTATGGCTACACCTTC
TRBV12-5	NA	TRBJ2-1	CASGLTGLGDEQFF	TGTGCTAGTGGTCTTACAGGGCTCGGGGATGAGCAGTTCTTC
TRBV6-1	TRBD1	TRBJ1-1	CASSARDRAGTEAFF	TGTGCCAGCAGTGCAAGGGACAGGGCCGGGACTGAAGCTTTCTTT
TRBV5-6	NA	TRBJ2-3	CASSGSTYSTDTQYF	TGTGCCAGCAGCGGTTCGACATATAGCACAGATACGCAGTATTTT
TRBV4-2	TRBD1	TRBJ2-4	CASSQDGDRGKNIQSF	TGTGCCAGCAGCCAAGATGGGGACAGGGGAAAAAACATTCAGTCCTTC
TRBV4-1	NA	TRBJ1-1	CASSQDSRGIPNTEAFF	TGCGCCAGCAGCCAAGATTCTAGGGGGATCCCAAACACTGAAGCTTTCTTT
TRBV9	TRBD1	TRBJ2-2	CASSATGGAVTGELFF	TGTGCCAGCAGCGCCACAGGGGGCGCGGTCACCGGGGAGCTGTTTTTT
TRBV29-1	NA	TRBJ2-3	CSVEGLVTGTDTQYF	TGCAGCGTTGAGGGTTTGGTGACAGGCACAGATACGCAGTATTTT
TRBV5-8	NA	TRBJ2-7	CASSPRVYEQYF	TGTGCCAGCAGCCCCAGGGTGTACGAGCAGTACTTC
TRBV20-1	NA	TRBJ1-1	CSARDRFEAFF	TGCAGTGCTAGAGACCGCTTTGAGGCTTTCTTT
TRBV5-1	NA	TRBJ1-2	CASKPSATQDYGYTF	TGCGCCAGCAAACCCTCCGCGACACAAGACTATGGCTACACCTTC
TRBV6-5	NA	TRBJ1-2	CASSYVGVWVYTF	TGTGCCAGCAGTTATGTCGGGGTATGGGTCTACACCTTC
TRBV7-9	NA	TRBJ2-7	CASSATPITYEQYF	TGTGCCAGCAGCGCGACACCGATTACCTACGAGCAGTACTTC
TRBV29-1	TRBD2	TRBJ2-5	CSVEVAGSTGGPETQYF	TGCAGCGTTGAGGTAGCGGGGAGTACGGGGGGGCCGGAGACCCAGTACTTC
TRBV5-1	NA	TRBJ1-1	CANSLTLMGSEAFF	TGCGCCAACAGCTTGACTCTGATGGGCAGCGAAGCTTTCTTT
TRBV2	NA	TRBJ1-2	CASSEGGASYGYTF	TGTGCCAGCAGTGAGGGTGGGGCGAGCTATGGCTACACCTTC
TRBV4-2	TRBD2	TRBJ2-3	CASSQDGASGADTQYF	TGTGCCAGCAGCCAAGATGGGGCTAGCGGGGCAGATACGCAGTATTTT
TRBV6-1	NA	TRBJ1-1	CASNLQEYVNTEAFF	TGTGCCAGCAATCTACAGGAATACGTGAACACTGAAGCTTTCTTT
TRBV7-2	NA	TRBJ2-3	CASNVGGGLPDTQYF	TGTGCCAGCAACGTAGGGGGAGGGTTGCCAGATACGCAGTATTTT
TRBV5-1	TRBD1	TRBJ1-2	CASSLDLTGGLGYTF	TGCGCCAGCAGCTTGGATCTGACAGGGGGCCTCGGCTACACCTTC
TRBV29-1	NA	TRBJ1-3	CSVATNGVGNTIYF	TGCAGCGTCGCGACAAACGGCGTTGGAAACACCATATATTTT
TRBV14	NA	TRBJ1-3	CASSQRGGPGAGSGNTIYF	TGTGCCAGCAGCCAAAGAGGTGGCCCTGGGGCTGGCTCTGGAAACACCATATATTTT
TRBV4-1	TRBD2	TRBJ2-5	CASAGLAGNPRETQYF	TGCGCCAGCGCGGGACTAGCGGGGAACCCAAGGGAGACCCAGTACTTC
TRBV5-1	TRBD1	TRBJ2-7	CASSSPGQGLYEQYF	TGCGCCAGCAGCTCCCCGGGACAGGGTCTGTACGAGCAGTACTTC
TRBV5-5	NA	TRBJ1-2	CASSPPLNYGYTF	TGTGCCAGCAGCCCCCCACTAAACTATGGCTACACCTTC
TRBV30	NA	TRBJ2-7	CAWSAAYEQYF	TGTGCCTGGAGTGCGGCCTACGAGCAGTACTTC
TRBV19	NA	TRBJ1-5	CASSVPYRASNQPQHF	TGTGCCAGTAGTGTTCCGTACAGGGCCAGCAATCAGCCCCAGCATTTT
TRBV5-1	NA	TRBJ1-2	CASSVSDGYTF	TGCGCCAGCAGCGTCAGTGATGGCTACACCTTC
TRBV4-1	NA	TRBJ2-5	CASSQASQETQYF	TGCGCCAGCAGCCAAGCCAGTCAAGAGACCCAGTACTTC
TRBV28	NA	TRBJ1-2	CASSPTGFTYGYTF	TGTGCCAGCAGCCCCACAGGGTTCACCTATGGCTACACCTTC
TRBV7-9	NA	TRBJ2-7	CASSHRTPVTYEQYF	TGTGCCAGCAGCCACCGGACACCTGTCACCTACGAGCAGTACTTC
TRBV9	NA	TRBJ2-3	CASSVATDTQYF	TGTGCCAGCAGCGTAGCTACGGATACGCAGTATTTT
TRBV7-3	NA	TRBJ1-1	CASSLNGVDRNTEAFF	TGTGCCAGCAGCTTAAATGGTGTCGACAGGAACACTGAAGCTTTCTTT